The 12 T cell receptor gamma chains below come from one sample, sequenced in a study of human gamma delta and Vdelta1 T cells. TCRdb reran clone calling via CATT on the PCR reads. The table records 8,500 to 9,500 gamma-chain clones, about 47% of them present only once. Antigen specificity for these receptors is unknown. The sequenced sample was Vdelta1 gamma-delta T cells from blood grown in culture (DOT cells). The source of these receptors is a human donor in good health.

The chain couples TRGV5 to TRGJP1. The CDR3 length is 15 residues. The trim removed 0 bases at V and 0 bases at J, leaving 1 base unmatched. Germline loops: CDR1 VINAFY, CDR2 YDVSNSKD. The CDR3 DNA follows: TGTGCCACCTGGGACAGGGATACCACTGGTTGGTTCAAGATATTT. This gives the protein CATWDRDTTGWFKIF.

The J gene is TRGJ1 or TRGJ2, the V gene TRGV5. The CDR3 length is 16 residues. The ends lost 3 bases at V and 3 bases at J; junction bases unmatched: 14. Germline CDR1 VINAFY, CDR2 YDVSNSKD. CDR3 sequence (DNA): TGTGCCACCTGGGACGGGTCTAAAGGGAGTTATTATAAGAAACTCTTT. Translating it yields CATWDGSKGSYYKKLF.

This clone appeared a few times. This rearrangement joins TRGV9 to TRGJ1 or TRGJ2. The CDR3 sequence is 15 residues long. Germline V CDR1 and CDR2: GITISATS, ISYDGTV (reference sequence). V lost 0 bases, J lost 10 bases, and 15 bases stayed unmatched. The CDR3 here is CALWEVPLGRWKKLF. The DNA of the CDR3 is TGTGCCTTGTGGGAGGTGCCCCTGGGGCGGTGGAAGAAACTCTTT.

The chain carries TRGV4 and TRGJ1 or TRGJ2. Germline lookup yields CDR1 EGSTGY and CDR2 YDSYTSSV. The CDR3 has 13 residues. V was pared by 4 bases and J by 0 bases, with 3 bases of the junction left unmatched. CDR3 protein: CATWEANYYKKLF. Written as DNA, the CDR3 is TGTGCCACCTGGGAGGCGAATTATTATAAGAAACTCTTT.

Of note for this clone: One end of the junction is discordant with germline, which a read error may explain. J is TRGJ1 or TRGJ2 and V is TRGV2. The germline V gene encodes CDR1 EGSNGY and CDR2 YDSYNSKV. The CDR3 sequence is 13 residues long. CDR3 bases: TGTGCCACCTTGGACGGGCCATATTATAAGAAACTCTTT. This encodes CATLDGPYYKKLF.

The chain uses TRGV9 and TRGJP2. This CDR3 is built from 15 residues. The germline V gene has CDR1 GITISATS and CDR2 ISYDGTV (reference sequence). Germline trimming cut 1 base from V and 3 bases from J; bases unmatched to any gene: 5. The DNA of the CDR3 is TGTGCCTTGTGGGAGGTTTTTGGTAGTGATTGGATCAAGACGTTT. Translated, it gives CALWEVFGSDWIKTF.

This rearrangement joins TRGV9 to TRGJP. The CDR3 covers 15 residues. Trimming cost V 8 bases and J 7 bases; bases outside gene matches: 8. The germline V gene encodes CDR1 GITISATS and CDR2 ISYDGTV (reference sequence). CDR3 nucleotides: TGTGCCTTGTACCCTCAGGAGTTGGGCAAAAAAATCAAGGTATTT. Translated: CALYPQELGKKIKVF.

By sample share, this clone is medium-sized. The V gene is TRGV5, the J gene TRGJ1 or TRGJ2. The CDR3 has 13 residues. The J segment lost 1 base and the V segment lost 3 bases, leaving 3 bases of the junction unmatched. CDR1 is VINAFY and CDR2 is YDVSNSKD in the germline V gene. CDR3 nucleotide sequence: TGTGCCACCTGGGACGGAAATTATTATAAGAAACTCTTT. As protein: CATWDGNYYKKLF.

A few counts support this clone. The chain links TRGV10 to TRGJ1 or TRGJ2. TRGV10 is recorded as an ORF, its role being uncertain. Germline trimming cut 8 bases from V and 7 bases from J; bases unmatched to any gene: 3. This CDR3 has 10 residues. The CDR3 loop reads CAAWEYKKLF. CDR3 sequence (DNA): TGTGCTGCGTGGGAGTATAAGAAACTCTTT.

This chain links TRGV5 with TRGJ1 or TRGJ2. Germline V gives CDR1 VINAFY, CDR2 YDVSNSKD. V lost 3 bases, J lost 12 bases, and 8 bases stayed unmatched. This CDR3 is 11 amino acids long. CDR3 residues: CATWDGDGKLF. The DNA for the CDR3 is TGTGCCACCTGGGACGGTGATGGGAAACTCTTT.

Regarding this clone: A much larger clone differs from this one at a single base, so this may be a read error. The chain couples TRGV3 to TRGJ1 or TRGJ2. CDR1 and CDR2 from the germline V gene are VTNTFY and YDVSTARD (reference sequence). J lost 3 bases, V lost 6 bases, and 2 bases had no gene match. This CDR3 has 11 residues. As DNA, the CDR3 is TGTGCCACCTGGTGTTATTATAAGAAACTCTTT. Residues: CATWCYYKKLF.

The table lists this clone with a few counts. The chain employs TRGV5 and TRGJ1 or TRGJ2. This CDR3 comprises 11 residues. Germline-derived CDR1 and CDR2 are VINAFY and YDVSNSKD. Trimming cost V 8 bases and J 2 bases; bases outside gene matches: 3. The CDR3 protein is CATSDYYKKLF. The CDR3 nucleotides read TGTGCCACCTCAGATTATTATAAGAAACTCTTT.